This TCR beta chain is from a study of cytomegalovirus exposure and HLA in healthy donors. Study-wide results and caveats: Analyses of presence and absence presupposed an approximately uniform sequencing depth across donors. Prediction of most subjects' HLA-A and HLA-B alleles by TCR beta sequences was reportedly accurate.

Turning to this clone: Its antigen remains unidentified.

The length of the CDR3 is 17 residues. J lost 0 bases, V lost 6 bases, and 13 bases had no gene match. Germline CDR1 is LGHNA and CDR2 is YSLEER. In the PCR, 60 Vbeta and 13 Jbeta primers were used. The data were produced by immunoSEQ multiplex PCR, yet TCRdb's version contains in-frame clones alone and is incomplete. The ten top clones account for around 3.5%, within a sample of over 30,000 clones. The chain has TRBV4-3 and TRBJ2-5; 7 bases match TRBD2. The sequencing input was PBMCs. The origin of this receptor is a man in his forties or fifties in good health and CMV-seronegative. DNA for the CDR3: TGCGCCAGCAGGCGGGAGTATGCCGGTGTGAACCAAGAGACCCAGTACTTC. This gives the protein CASRREYAGVNQETQYF.